The next 8 T cell receptor beta chains were all read from a single sample in a study of regulatory T cells in long-lasting Graves disease. Time point specified: newly diagnosed GD, antithyroid drugs for less than 3 months. With RNA extracted from PBMCs as input, the TCR library was made. Assembly of TCR beta libraries relied on iRepertoire HTBI primers together with Arm-PCR of CDR3 regions. TCRdb re-called the multiplex PCR reads with MiXCR, one entry per CDR3 protein. The repertoire holds approximately 560,000 distinct CDR3 sequences, with roughly a sixth as singletons. This same sample was also taken into another study, of T cells in Graves' hyperthyroidism and ophthalmopathy.

Sample: peripheral blood mononuclear cells (PBMCs), taken at new diagnosis, from a patient treated with antithyroid drugs. The receptors stem from a young man with Graves disease.

This clonotype was counted a few times. The chain recombines TRBV9 with TRBJ2-3, with a weak D call TRBD2 (6 bases). CDR1 SGDLS and CDR2 YYNGEE come from the germline V gene. Between the trimmed V and J ends, which lost 5 bases and 0 bases, there was a span of 13 bases. The CDR3 contains 15 residues. Here the CDR3 DNA reads TGTGCCAGCAGTAAGCGGGCACCTAGCACAGATACGCAGTATTTT. It is translated as CASSKRAPSTDTQYF. Filled out from reference TRBV9 and TRBJ2-3, the complete variable domain reads DSGVTQTPKHLITATGQRVTLRCSPRSGDLSVYWYQQSLDQGLQFLIQYYNGEERAKGNILERFSAQQFPDLHSELNLSSLELGDSALYFCASSKRAPSTDTQYFGPGTRLTVL.

This clonotype has at least ten counts. V gene TRBV12-5 combines with J gene TRBJ2-4; TRBD2 matches at 10 bases. Germline CDR1 reads LGHNT; CDR2 reads FRNRAP. After removal of 7 bases from V and 8 bases from J, the junction contained 5 bases not matched to a gene. The CDR3 is 13 amino acids. The CDR3 DNA sequence: TGTGCTAGTGCCCTAGCGGGAGTAGACATTCAGTACTTC. This gives the protein CASALAGVDIQYF.

The chain couples TRBV4-1 to TRBJ2-3, with D maybe TRBD2 (5 bases). The V end lost 3 bases, the J end lost 6 bases, and 19 bases lay between the germline ends. Per the germline V gene, CDR1 is MGHRA and CDR2 is YSYEKL. The CDR3 runs 16 residues. The CDR3 is CASSQNPGLDYDTQYF. CDR3 DNA sequence: TGCGCCAGCAGCCAGAACCCAGGACTGGATTATGATACGCAGTATTTT.

This clonotype turned up a few times. The chain links TRBV28 to TRBJ2-7; weak D call: TRBD2 (6 bases). Germline assignment: CDR1 MDHEN and CDR2 SYDVKM. The CDR3 consists of 13 residues. The germline V and J ends were trimmed by 10 bases and 4 bases, with 17 bases remaining between them. CDR3 region: CANRSRGGYEQYF. The CDR3 DNA reads TGTGCCAACAGAAGCCGGGGAGGATACGAGCAGTACTTC.

Many counts were recorded for this clonotype. J is TRBJ2-1 and V is TRBV2; maybe TRBD2 (5 bases). Germline V CDR1 and CDR2: SNHLY, FYNNEI. V was shortened by 4 bases and J by 5 bases, with 9 bases between the two germline ends. The length of the CDR3 is 13 residues. The CDR3 nucleotides read TGTGCCAGCAGTGTAGGAGGTAACAATGAGCAGTTCTTC. It specifies CASSVGGNNEQFF.

This chain links TRBV19 with TRBJ2-7; the D gene is possibly TRBD1 (5 bases). V lost 10 bases to trimming and J lost 6 bases, with 16 bases between them. CDR1 and CDR2 (germline): LNHDA, SQIVND (reference sequence). The CDR3 is made up of 12 amino acids. DNA for the CDR3: TGTGCCACACAAAACAGGTTTGGCGAGCAGTACTTC. Its translation: CATQNRFGEQYF.

Many counts were recorded for this clonotype. This chain links TRBV7-9 with TRBJ2-1; the D call may be TRBD1 or TRBD2 (5 bases each). From germline, CDR1 is SEHNR and CDR2 FQNEAQ (reference sequence). This CDR3 contains 15 residues. The V and J ends lost 0 bases and 2 bases respectively, with 8 bases between them. CDR3 loop: CASSLALGAYNEQFF. As DNA, the CDR3 is TGTGCCAGCAGCTTAGCGCTGGGGGCCTACAATGAGCAGTTCTTC.

This clonotype appeared many times. The rearrangement joins TRBV4-1 to TRBJ1-1; D is perhaps TRBD1 (6 bases). V gave up 0 bases and J gave up 0 bases, with 14 bases separating them. Looked up from germline, CDR1 is MGHRA and CDR2 is YSYEKL. CDR3 length: 17 residues. The CDR3 DNA reads TGCGCCAGCAGCCAAGATCGACGGACAGCCTTGAACACTGAAGCTTTCTTT. Translated, it gives CASSQDRRTALNTEAFF.